This T cell receptor beta chain was captured in a study of PD-L1 blockade in urothelial cancer. Clones were sequenced by immunoSEQ multiplex PCR, and TCRdb holds only the in-frame ones, with some missing. This sample has 350 to 450 clones, with 30% to 40% found just once. The material was tumor tissue, obtained before atezolizumab (anti-PD-L1) treatment. Source of these receptors: a man in his 60s with urothelial cancer.

This clone was recorded a few times. The chain joins TRBV18 to TRBJ1-2; D not resolved. The CDR3 is 14 amino acids. Germline V CDR1 and CDR2: KGHSH, LQKENI. V gave up 1 base and J gave up 7 bases, with 13 bases separating them. CDR3 DNA sequence: TGTGCCAGCTCACCACTTCAGGATATGGGTGGCTACACCTTC. It is translated as CASSPLQDMGGYTF.